This TCR beta chain was documented in a study of blood T cell repertoires in COVID-19. Study background: Donors in the United States, Italy and Spain gave samples during acute or convalescent COVID-19. Sources were T cells, B-cell-depleted T cells, or PBMCs; the material itself was cDNA or gDNA.

Recruits, aged roughly 18 to 100 years, lived in 25 or so US areas. Participant-reported clinical history was the basis for cohort assignment. Using immunoSEQ multiplex PCR, the repertoire was profiled, and TCRdb retains in-frame clones only, with some absent. The sample lists around 250,000 clones; about 90% were seen once. The CDR3 totals 13 residues. V lost 5 bases and J lost 0, with 5 bases in between. Germline-derived CDR1 and CDR2 are SGHDN and FVKESK. The clonotype originates from a human donor in a cohort exposed to, infected with or recovered from COVID-19 (not recorded which). The donor label of this sample is uncertain. This sequence joins TRBV14 and TRBJ1-3; perhaps TRBD1 as D (5 bases). The sequencing sample was made of PBMCs or T cells enriched from blood (not recorded which). CDR3 residues: CASSTGSGNTIYF. The CDR3 DNA follows: TGTGCCAGCAGCACAGGCTCTGGAAACACCATATATTTT.